Listed below are T cell receptor beta chains from one sample, sequenced in a study of regulatory T cells in long-lasting Graves disease. A single record per CDR3 protein comes from TCRdb applying MiXCR to the multiplex PCR reads. The sample includes about 430,000 distinct CDR3 sequences, approximately 16% of them seen just once. The sample also formed part of further work on T cells in Graves' hyperthyroidism and ophthalmopathy.

Sequenced here: peripheral blood mononuclear cells (PBMCs), sampled at new diagnosis, from a patient treated with antithyroid drugs. These receptors all stem from a woman aged 40 to 55 with Graves disease. CDR3s include the opening cysteine and the closing phenylalanine or tryptophan. Fields, in order: J gene, CDR3 length, D gene, clone size, V gene, CDR3 protein, CDR3 DNA. A D gene is named only where the DNA matches it firmly. Not all rows give a size; the values are once, few, many and, for expanded clones, a class.

>TRBJ2-7|14|.|.|TRBV6-2/TRBV6-3
CASTGGKWTYERYF
TGTGCCAGTACTGGGGGGAAATGGACCTACGAGCGGTACTTC
>TRBJ1-5|13|.|many|TRBV30
CAWSPYSNQPQHF
TGTGCCTGGAGCCCTTATAGCAATCAGCCCCAGCATTTT
>TRBJ2-3|18|TRBD2|.|TRBV10-2
CASMEAAAGGPWADTQYF
TGCGCCAGTATGGAGGCGGCCGCGGGAGGGCCCTGGGCAGATACGCAGTATTTT
>TRBJ2-1|13|TRBD1|few|TRBV10-3
CAIRTGGGDEQFF
TGTGCCATCAGGACAGGGGGCGGGGATGAGCAGTTCTTC
>TRBJ2-1|15|TRBD2|many|TRBV13
CASSQGLAGFNEQFF
TGCGCCAGCAGCCAGGGACTAGCGGGATTCAATGAGCAGTTCTTC
>TRBJ2-5|14|TRBD2|many|TRBV20-1
CSASLAGGMETQYF
TGCAGTGCTTCACTAGCGGGGGGTATGGAGACCCAGTACTTC
>TRBJ2-3|20|TRBD2|.|TRBV5-5
CASSSGAGTSARGATDTQYF
TGCGCCAGCAGCTCTGGAGCCGGGACTAGCGCCAGGGGGGCCACAGATACGCAGTATTTT
>TRBJ2-2|20|.|many|TRBV27
CASTPGTLGGLSEITGELFF
TGTGCCAGCACCCCTGGAACGCTGGGGGGACTCTCAGAGATCACCGGGGAGCTGTTTTTT
>TRBJ2-2|18|.|.|TRBV12-3/TRBV12-4
CASSPGTGREANTGELFF
TGTGCCAGCAGTCCCGGGACTGGGCGGGAAGCGAACACCGGGGAGCTGTTTTTT
>TRBJ2-3|14|TRBD2|many|TRBV12-3/TRBV12-4
CASTREGRPDTQYF
TGTGCCAGCACCCGGGAGGGGAGACCAGATACGCAGTATTTT
>TRBJ2-4|17|TRBD2|.|TRBV4-3
CASSQDHSSGAKNIQYF
TGCGCCAGCAGCCAAGATCACTCTAGCGGGGCCAAAAACATTCAGTACTTC
>TRBJ1-3|14|TRBD1|.|TRBV3-1
CASSPTGNGNTIYF
TGTGCCAGCAGCCCGACAGGGAATGGAAACACCATATATTTT
>TRBJ2-7|15|TRBD1|many|TRBV28
CASSLWQGVSYEQYF
TGTGCCAGCAGTTTATGGCAGGGGGTTTCCTACGAGCAGTACTTC
>TRBJ2-5|15|TRBD1|.|TRBV13
CASSLDRDGQETQYF
TGTGCCAGCAGCCTGGACAGGGATGGCCAAGAGACCCAGTACTTC
>TRBJ1-5|14|TRBD1|few|TRBV6-1
CASSENPGQNTQHF
TGTGCCAGCAGTGAAAATCCGGGACAGAATACCCAGCATTTT
>TRBJ2-1|14|.|many|TRBV10-3
CAISEKWRDNEQFF
TGTGCCATCAGTGAGAAGTGGAGGGACAATGAGCAGTTCTTC
>TRBJ2-7|13|.|many|TRBV3-1
CASSLGNFNEQYF
TGTGCCAGCAGCCTAGGGAATTTTAACGAGCAGTACTTC
>TRBJ2-7|13|.|few|TRBV2
CASRAGTLYEQYF
TGTGCCAGCAGGGCCGGGACCCTCTACGAGCAGTACTTC
>TRBJ2-4|14|.|many|TRBV12-3/TRBV12-4
CASNEGIAKNIQYF
TGTGCCAGCAACGAGGGAATAGCCAAAAACATTCAGTACTTC
>TRBJ2-5|13|.|many|TRBV5-1
CASSLMERETQYF
TGCGCCAGCAGCTTGATGGAGCGAGAGACCCAGTACTTC
>TRBJ2-5|15|TRBD2|many|TRBV7-9
CASSLPSGRKETQYF
TGTGCCAGCAGCTTGCCTAGCGGGAGGAAAGAGACCCAGTACTTC
>TRBJ2-1|14|TRBD1|many|TRBV28
CASTPGRGMDEQFF
TGTGCCAGCACCCCCGGCAGGGGGATGGATGAGCAGTTCTTC
>TRBJ2-2|14|.|.|TRBV4-1
CASSQELSGGELFF
TGCGCCAGCAGCCAAGAGTTGTCAGGCGGGGAGCTGTTTTTT
>TRBJ1-2|14|.|many|TRBV6-2/TRBV6-3
CASSYGVRRGGYTF
TGTGCCAGCAGTTATGGGGTACGGCGCGGTGGCTACACCTTC
>TRBJ2-5|13|.|many|TRBV6-1
CASSGTPQETQYF
TGTGCCAGCAGCGGAACCCCACAAGAGACCCAGTACTTC
>TRBJ2-1|14|.|many|TRBV5-1
CASSLDISYNEQFF
TGCGCCAGCAGTCTAGATATCTCCTACAATGAGCAGTTCTTC
>TRBJ1-1|14|.|.|TRBV7-9
CASSLGSGFPEAFF
TGTGCCAGCAGCTTGGGATCAGGGTTCCCTGAAGCTTTCTTT
>TRBJ2-1|13|TRBD2|.|TRBV10-1
CASRDSGSNEQFF
TGCGCCAGCAGGGATAGCGGGAGTAATGAGCAGTTCTTC
>TRBJ2-7|13|.|many|TRBV28
CASKGQTPYEQYF
TGTGCCAGCAAAGGGCAGACCCCCTACGAGCAGTACTTC
>TRBJ1-5|13|.|.|TRBV5-1
CASSLTTGQPQHF
TGCGCCAGCAGCTTGACCACAGGTCAGCCCCAGCATTTT
>TRBJ2-7|14|.|.|TRBV3-1
CASSQRDTSYEQYF
TGTGCCAGCAGCCAACGGGATACTTCCTACGAGCAGTACTTC
>TRBJ1-1|14|TRBD1|many|TRBV20-1
CSAPHGTGNTEAFF
TGCAGTGCTCCACACGGGACAGGGAACACTGAAGCTTTCTTT
>TRBJ2-5|18|TRBD2|many|TRBV6-2/TRBV6-3
CASSFRLLSGRAPETQYF
TGTGCCAGCAGTTTCCGTCTACTCAGCGGGAGGGCCCCAGAGACCCAGTACTTC
>TRBJ1-2|13|.|many|TRBV28
CASTVTGNYGYTF
TGTGCCAGCACCGTGACGGGCAACTATGGCTACACCTTC
>TRBJ2-3|16|.|many|TRBV28
CASSTLSSGVADTQYF
TGTGCCAGCAGTACCCTGTCCAGTGGAGTTGCCGATACGCAGTATTTT
>TRBJ1-2|14|.|many|TRBV12-3/TRBV12-4
CASSLALGSYGYTF
TGTGCCAGCAGTTTAGCTCTGGGGTCCTATGGCTACACCTTC
>TRBJ2-1|14|.|.|TRBV19
CASSMDALGGEQFF
TGTGCCAGTAGTATGGACGCTCTAGGGGGTGAGCAGTTCTTC
>TRBJ2-1|18|TRBD2|many|TRBV11-2
CASSLTGTSGSMRNEQFF
TGTGCCAGCAGCTTAACCGGGACTAGCGGGAGTATGCGCAATGAGCAGTTCTTC
>TRBJ1-2|12|TRBD1|many|TRBV2
CASTIDRGGYTF
TGTGCCAGCACTATAGACAGGGGTGGCTACACCTTC
>TRBJ2-3|16|TRBD2|many|TRBV11-3
CASSHRLAGVTDTQYF
TGTGCCAGCAGCCATCGACTAGCGGGAGTGACAGATACGCAGTATTTT
>TRBJ2-3|14|TRBD1|.|TRBV29-1
CSARGTGGQGTQYF
TGCAGCGCAAGGGGGACAGGGGGTCAGGGTACGCAGTATTTT
>TRBJ1-1|12|.|many|TRBV28
CASRGTFTEAFF
TGTGCCAGCAGGGGGACATTCACTGAAGCTTTCTTT
>TRBJ2-5|12|.|.|TRBV6-1
CASGPRPETQYF
TGTGCCAGCGGACCGAGACCCGAGACCCAGTACTTC
>TRBJ2-5|15|TRBD1|many|TRBV27
CASSFSGTAGETQYF
TGTGCCAGCAGTTTTTCTGGGACAGCTGGAGAGACCCAGTACTTC
>TRBJ2-1|17|.|many|TRBV7-8
CASSLVRFGTTYNEQFF
TGTGCCAGCAGCTTAGTAAGATTCGGGACAACCTACAATGAGCAGTTCTTC
>TRBJ2-5|14|.|few|TRBV3-1
CASSQDWSQETQYF
TGTGCCAGCAGCCAAGATTGGAGCCAAGAGACCCAGTACTTC
>TRBJ2-2|15|.|few|TRBV28
CASTMIRGGIGELFF
TGTGCCAGCACAATGATCAGGGGGGGGATCGGGGAGCTGTTTTTT
>TRBJ1-3|14|.|many|TRBV12-3/TRBV12-4
CASSGDNSGNTIYF
TGTGCCAGCAGTGGGGACAACTCTGGAAACACCATATATTTT